This T cell receptor (beta chain) was identified in a study of shared clonotypes between healthy human individuals. The overall study: CD4 naive and memory got three plates each, CD8 naive two, CD8 memory one.

Per the original methods: ImmunoSEQ supplied junction-only sequences lacking quality scores, so filtering was different. Here immunoSEQ multiplex PCR was the method, and the copy in TCRdb shows in-frame clones only, minus some. The V and J calls and clone size are taken from that table; D and trimming were inferred from the DNA. The sample lists roughly 300,000 clones, 80% to 90% occurring once. Germline-derived CDR1 and CDR2 are SNHLY and FYNNEI. The CDR3 covers 13 residues. V was cut by 10 bases and J by 2 bases, with 14 bases left in between. What was sequenced was memory CD8+ T cells sorted from blood. Subset defined: CD45RO+ cells pooled with CCR7-negative TemRA cells. The source is a young man in good health. The chain uses TRBV2 and TRBJ1-1; no definite D call. In DNA form, the CDR3 reads TGTGCCAATTATCGCGGGGATAACACTGAAGCTTTCTTT. Amino acids: CANYRGDNTEAFF.